Listed below are T cell receptor beta chains from one sample, sequenced in a study of T cell responses to AZD1222 COVID-19 vaccine. Sequenced by immunoSEQ multiplex PCR; TCRdb stores in-frame clones only, minus some. This table holds some 150,000 clones, more than 75% found once. The material was peripheral blood, obtained 28 days after the second AZD1222 dose. These receptors all stem from an adult who received the AZD1222 COVID-19 vaccine. CDR3s include the opening cysteine and the closing phenylalanine or tryptophan. The order of the fields is clone size, V gene, D gene, CDR3 length, J gene, CDR3 DNA, CDR3 protein. The D gene is left open where the match is weak. Clone size is shown for a subset of rows, as once, few, many or a class of expanded clone.

.,TRBV7-2,.,13,TRBJ2-1,TGTGCCAGCAGCTTAGGGAGGGTTGGGGAGCAGTTCTTC,CASSLGRVGEQFF
.,TRBV27,TRBD1,14,TRBJ2-2,TGTGCCCCCACCCGAGGGGACAGCACCGGGGAGCTGTTTTTT,CAPTRGDSTGELFF
.,TRBV11-3,.,16,TRBJ2-3,TGTGCCAGCAGCTTAGGCCAGGGGATGTCCACAGATACGCAGTATTTT,CASSLGQGMSTDTQYF
.,TRBV2,TRBD2,15,TRBJ2-7,TGTGCCAGCAGTGAGCTGGGACTAGCGGGAGTCGAGCAGTACTTC,CASSELGLAGVEQYF
many,TRBV7-2,.,15,TRBJ1-2,TGTGCCAGCAGCTTAGACCCGGCAGGGCTCTATGGCTACACCTTC,CASSLDPAGLYGYTF
.,TRBV3-1/TRBV3-2,TRBD1,13,TRBJ1-2,TGTGCCAGCAGCCAAACACAGGGGAAAGGCTACACCTTC,CASSQTQGKGYTF
.,TRBV19,.,14,TRBJ1-6,TGTGCCAGTAGGGGCATTGGGTATGGTTCACCCCTCCACTTT,CASRGIGYGSPLHF
.,TRBV4-2,.,12,TRBJ1-2,TGTGCCAGCAGCCGGACAGACTATGGCTACACCTTC,CASSRTDYGYTF
.,TRBV19,TRBD1,15,TRBJ1-6,TGTGCCAGTAGTGCACTCCGGGACAGGGCTTCACCCCTCCACTTT,CASSALRDRASPLHF
.,TRBV5-1,TRBD1,13,TRBJ1-5,TGCGCCAGCAGCTTGACCAGGGGGCAGCCCCAGCATTTT,CASSLTRGQPQHF
.,TRBV5-1,TRBD2,13,TRBJ2-3,TGCGCCAGTCGGACTAGCGGGACCGATACGCAGTATTTT,CASRTSGTDTQYF
.,TRBV30,.,13,TRBJ1-5,TGTGCCTGGAGCCCGGAAAGCAATCAGCCCCAGCATTTT,CAWSPESNQPQHF
.,TRBV5-1,TRBD1,14,TRBJ1-2,TGCGCCAGCAGCTACGGACAGGGGGGGTATGGCTACACCTTC,CASSYGQGGYGYTF